The 10 T cell receptor beta chains given below trace back to one sample, sequenced in a study of blood T cell repertoires in COVID-19. Assay used: immunoSEQ multiplex PCR; TCRdb lists only in-frame clones, some missing. The table shows fewer than 250,000 clones, with approximately 80% occurring only once. Sequences were obtained from peripheral blood. The receptors were gathered from a woman between 70 and 85 years old with acute or convalescent COVID-19.

The chain carries TRBV14 and TRBJ1-6; TRBD1 aligns across 7 bases. J gave up 4 bases and V 3 bases, and 6 bases lay outside the gene matches. From germline, CDR1 is SGHDN and CDR2 FVKESK. The CDR3 has 16 amino acids. The CDR3, as DNA: TGTGCCAGCAGCCACGCCGGGACAGAGTATAATTCACCCCTCCACTTT. It encodes CASSHAGTEYNSPLHF.

V and J are TRBV19 and TRBJ1-1; TRBD1 is a possible D gene (5 bases). Germline V gene data show CDR1 as LNHDA and CDR2 as SQIVND (reference sequence). The CDR3 length is 15 residues. V lost 4 bases, J lost 1 base, and 13 bases lay in between. The CDR3 sequence is CASSNQGMPNTEAFF. The CDR3 DNA is TGTGCCAGTAGTAACCAGGGAATGCCGAACACTGAAGCTTTCTTT. The variable domain in full, completed from reference TRBV19 and TRBJ1-1, reads DGGITQSPKYLFRKEGQNVTLSCEQNLNHDAMYWYRQDPGQGLRLIYYSQIVNDFQKGDIAEGYSVSREKKESFPLTVTSAQKNPTAFYLCASSNQGMPNTEAFFGQGTRLTVV.

Turning to this clone: Germline and junction disagree at one end, which may indicate a read error. The V and J genes are TRBV10-3 and TRBJ2-7; 9 nucleotides match TRBD1. CDR1 and CDR2 from the germline V gene are ENHRY and SYGVKD. This CDR3 contains 12 residues. In nucleotides, the CDR3 is TGTGCCATCAGTGAAATCCGGGACAGGGTTGAGTTC. Translation: CAISEIRDRVEF.

This rearrangement joins TRBV7-9 to TRBJ2-1; TRBD1 aligns across 10 bases. Per germline, CDR1 SEHNR and CDR2 FQNEAQ (reference sequence). V shed 5 bases and J 7 bases; nucleotides not matched to a gene: 17. The CDR3 contains 18 residues. CDR3 loop: CASSPPFGTGVRENEQFF. The CDR3 region has the DNA TGTGCCAGCAGCCCGCCTTTCGGGACAGGGGTTAGGGAGAATGAGCAGTTCTTC.

Here the CDR3 reads CASSSQGARGNTIYF. The DNA of the CDR3 is TGTGCCAGCAGCTCCCAGGGGGCTCGTGGAAACACCATATATTTT. The chain combines TRBV5-4 with TRBJ1-3; 8 nucleotides align to TRBD1. The CDR3 loop spans 15 amino acids. V was clipped by 3 bases and J by 3 bases; unmatched bases: 5. Germline lookup yields CDR1 SGHNT and CDR2 YYREEE (reference sequence).

This clone was detected a few times. The chain combines TRBV7-2 with TRBJ1-2; D gene uncertain. Germline V gene data show CDR1 as SGHTA and CDR2 as FQGNSA. The CDR3 sequence is 17 residues long. Deletions cut 2 bases from V and 8 bases from J, with 24 bases between. The CDR3: CASSLWPAGWVSNGYTF. CDR3 DNA sequence: TGTGCCAGCAGCTTATGGCCGGCGGGGTGGGTTTCGAACGGCTACACCTTC.

The J gene is TRBJ2-1, the V gene TRBV6-2 or TRBV6-3; maybe TRBD2 (6 bases). Germline CDR1 MNHEY, CDR2 SVGEGT. The CDR3 extends over 15 amino acids. Trimming cost V 5 bases and J 3 bases, with 14 bases left between them. The CDR3 loop is CASSLSGISYNEQFF. The CDR3, as DNA: TGTGCCAGCAGTCTTAGCGGAATTAGCTACAATGAGCAGTTCTTC.

The CDR3: CASSESIAGPYTDTQYF. The CDR3 DNA is TGCGCCAGCAGTGAGTCCATTGCGGGTCCTTACACAGATACGCAGTATTTT. The genes are TRBV10-1 and TRBJ2-3; weak D call: TRBD2 (5 bases). Germline assignment: CDR1 WNHNN and CDR2 SYGVQD (reference sequence). CDR3 length: 17 residues. V was clipped by 0 bases and J by 2 bases, with 15 bases between them.

The chain is built from TRBV6-2 or TRBV6-3 and TRBJ1-2; the D gene is possibly TRBD1 (6 bases). The V and J ends lost 5 bases and 4 bases respectively, with 17 bases between them. Germline CDR1 is MNHEY and CDR2 is SVGEGT. CDR3 length equals 15 residues. The DNA for the CDR3 is TGTGCCAGCAGTACCACAAGACAGGCGATCTATGGCTACACCTTC. Translating it yields CASSTTRQAIYGYTF.

This clone has a handful of counts. The chain employs TRBV19 and TRBJ1-5; no definite D call. V was trimmed by 3 bases and J by 4 bases, leaving 7 bases between them. The V gene's germline CDR1 is LNHDA and CDR2 SQIVND (reference sequence). The length of the CDR3 is 13 residues. This CDR3 reads CASSISRNQPQHF. The CDR3 coding sequence is TGTGCCAGTAGTATTAGCAGAAATCAGCCCCAGCATTTT.